This entry describes one TCR beta chain. Its antigen is not identified. Germline-derived CDR1 and CDR2 are MRHNA and SNTAGT. This CDR3 contains 15 residues. Each UMI harboured a 6-nucleotide sample barcode and was appended via template switching. TCRdb reprocessed the 5' RACE reads, keeping one entry per CDR3 protein, no DNA. This sample lists 300,000 to 350,000 distinct CDR3 sequences; its ten largest clones have around 2%. This record belongs to a study of monozygotic twins with inflammatory bowel disease. Points from the study as a whole: Inverse Simpson values showed less TCRbeta diversity in IBD patients than in their healthy co-twins. The analysis yielded no support for one strong signal or clonotype associated with IBD.

The sequence came from a human donor with ulcerative colitis or Crohn's disease, or a healthy co-twin of an affected twin (not recorded which). Sequencing was performed on blood. The rearrangement uses TRBV6-4 and TRBJ1-1; with no DNA, the TCRdb D assignment of TRBD1 cannot be verified. This CDR3 reads CASSEKPTGFTEAFF.